Below are 14 T cell receptor beta chains sequenced from a single sample in a study of tumor and adjacent non-tumor tissue in lung cancer. RNA was extracted from bulk tissue without any cell sorting. Three rounds of nested PCR, following a modified ARM-PCR protocol, produced the TCRbeta library. TCRdb re-derived calls from the multiplex PCR reads in MiXCR, one entry per CDR3 protein. The table has roughly 120,000 distinct CDR3 sequences, roughly 80% seen once. Sample: lung tumor tissue. These receptors were taken from a woman aged 60-75 years with non-small cell lung cancer.

To note about this clonotype: This may stem from a read error, because a much larger clone lies one nucleotide away. The chain carries TRBV12-3 or TRBV12-4 and TRBJ1-6, with no clear D. The CDR3 totals 13 residues. CDR3 amino acids: CASSEMGSSHLHF. DNA for the CDR3: TGTGCCAGCAGTGAAATGGGTTCTTCACACCTCCACTTT.

The chain employs TRBV4-3 and TRBJ2-5; D unclear. In germline, CDR1 is LGHNA, CDR2 YSLEER. The length of the CDR3 is 15 residues. With 4 bases removed from V and 4 bases from J, the gap between germline ends came to 16 bases. In DNA, the CDR3 is TGCGCCAGCAGCCGACACCGTGAATCACGAGAGACCCAGTACTTC. Protein sequence: CASSRHRESRETQYF.

The genes are TRBV20-1 and TRBJ1-6; a possible D gene is TRBD1 (6 bases). Germline CDR1 and CDR2: DFQATT and SNEGSKA (reference sequence). This CDR3 spans 12 amino acids. CDR3 loop: CSPAGDNSPLHF. DNA of the CDR3: TGCAGCCCGGCAGGGGACAATTCACCCCTCCACTTT.

Ten or more counts support this clonotype. The chain links TRBV6-1 to TRBJ2-5, with D perhaps assigned TRBD1 or TRBD2 (5 bases each). Germline CDR1 MNHNS, CDR2 SASEGT. Trimming removed 4 bases at V and 5 bases at J, with 17 bases between. CDR3 length equals 15 residues. The DNA of the CDR3 is TGTGCCAGCAGTGGGGGACGCTCCGTTCGGGAGACCCAGTACTTC. Translating it yields CASSGGRSVRETQYF.

The chain carries TRBV24-1 and TRBJ2-1; D is perhaps TRBD1 (5 bases). V was trimmed by 3 bases and J by 6 bases, leaving 17 bases between them. From germline, CDR1 is KGHDR and CDR2 SFDVKD. This CDR3 contains 16 residues. CDR3 bases: TGTGCCACCAGTGATCACTGGCTTTGGGGCGGCAATGAGCAGTTCTTC. This gives the protein CATSDHWLWGGNEQFF.

About this clonotype: Relative to the germline gene, one junction end is altered; a read error may explain this. The CDR3 here is CASSLEWPKNIQYF. CDR3 nucleotide sequence: TGTGCCAGCAGTTTAGAATGGCCCAAAAACATTCAGTACTTC. The rearrangement joins TRBV11-2 to TRBJ2-4; no reliable D call. The CDR3 has 14 amino acids. Germline V lookup: CDR1 SGHAT, CDR2 FQNNGV.

This clonotype was recorded only once. One end of the junction is discordant with germline, which a read error may explain. V is TRBV6-1 and J is TRBJ2-7; maybe TRBD1 (5 bases). Germline V CDR1 and CDR2: MNHNS, SASEGT. The CDR3 has 13 amino acids. This CDR3 is CASSEEQGYKQYF. The DNA of the CDR3 is TGTGCCAGCAGTGAAGAGCAGGGATACAAGCAATACTTC.

In the case of this clonotype: A read error may produce the germline difference seen at one junction end. The V gene is TRBV20-1, the J gene TRBJ2-7, with D perhaps being TRBD1 or TRBD2 (5 bases each). CDR3 length equals 11 residues. Germline V gene lookup returns CDR1 DFQATT and CDR2 SNEGSKA (reference sequence). The CDR3 coding sequence is TGCAGTTTGAGGGGCACCTACGAGCAGTATTTC. The encoded protein is CSLRGTYEQYF.

In the case of this clonotype: The junction shows a germline mismatch at one end, possibly a read error. The chain couples TRBV28 to TRBJ1-1; D uncertain. The germline V gene has CDR1 MDHEN and CDR2 SYDVKM. CDR3 length equals 16 residues. The CDR3 coding sequence is TGTGCCAGCAGTTTAGATGTCCGGCTGGTGAACATTGAAGCTTTCTTT. Protein product: CASSLDVRLVNIEAFF.

With regard to this clonotype: Germline is not matched at one junction end, which may reflect a read error. The gene calls are TRBV11-2 and TRBJ2-5; 10 bases match TRBD1. The CDR3 totals 15 residues. Per germline, CDR1 SGHAT and CDR2 FQNNGV. This CDR3 reads CASSSTETGGGTQYF. CDR3 coding DNA: TGCGCCAGTAGCTCGACAGAGACAGGGGGCGGGACCCAGTACTTC.

Turning to this clonotype: One end of the junction does not line up with germline, which may come from a read error. The V and J genes are TRBV11-3 and TRBJ1-6, with D perhaps TRBD1 (5 bases). The CDR3 sequence is 15 residues long. Looked up from germline, CDR1 is SGHNT and CDR2 is YENEEA. CDR3 sequence reads: CASSFEDKYNLPLHF. The CDR3 DNA reads TGTGCCAGCAGCTTCGAGGACAAATATAATTTACCCCTCCACTTT.

About this clonotype: Sequence at one end of the junction differs from germline and may be a read error. Written as DNA, the CDR3 is TGCGCCGGCAGTTGGGACCGCAGAGGATACGAGCAGTACTTC. Encoded protein: CAGSWDRRGYEQYF. This chain connects TRBV11-2 to TRBJ2-7; D may match TRBD1 or TRBD2 (5 bases each). Germline V gene lookup returns CDR1 SGHAT and CDR2 FQNNGV. This CDR3 has 14 amino acids. The full variable domain, rest sourced from reference TRBV11-2 and TRBJ2-7, is EAGVAQSPRYKIIEKRQSVAFWCNPISGHATLYWYQQILGQGPKLLIQFQNNGVVDDSQLPKDRFSAERLKGVDSTLKIQPAKLEDSAVYLCAGSWDRRGYEQYFGPGTRLTVT.

Only one count was recorded for this clonotype. The J gene is TRBJ1-1, the V gene TRBV29-1; TRBD1 matches 9 bases. The junction had 17 bases not matched to a gene; V was cut back by 6 bases and J by 12 bases. Germline assignment: CDR1 SQVTM and CDR2 ANQGSEA. The length of the CDR3 is 14 residues. CDR3 residues: CSVGPDGTGFGTFF. The CDR3 DNA is TGCAGCGTCGGTCCCGATGGGACAGGGTTTGGAACTTTCTTT.

As for this clonotype: An end of the junction differs from the germline gene, which may be a read error. CDR3 sequence reads: CSARAGGNFYEQYF. CDR3 sequence (DNA): TGCAGTGCTAGAGCCGGGGGTAACTTCTACGAGCAGTACTTT. This chain connects TRBV20-1 to TRBJ2-7; D is possibly TRBD2 (6 bases). Germline CDR1 DFQATT, CDR2 SNEGSKA (reference sequence). This CDR3 has 14 amino acids.